The 12 T cell receptor beta chains below all came from one sample that was sequenced in a study of blood T cell repertoires in COVID-19. Using immunoSEQ multiplex PCR, the repertoire was profiled, and TCRdb retains in-frame clones only, with some absent. The table shows about 120,000 clones, with roughly three quarters occurring only once. Sequenced material: peripheral blood. Source of these receptors: a human donor in a cohort sampled during active COVID-19.

The CDR3 DNA is TGTGCCAGCAGTTTCGGGGGAGGGTCCCCCTACGAGCAGTACTTC. Translating it yields CASSFGGGSPYEQYF. The genes are TRBV28 and TRBJ2-7; 7 nucleotides align to TRBD2. Trimming took 3 bases from V and 2 from J; bases not matched to a gene: 7. Germline V gives CDR1 MDHEN, CDR2 SYDVKM. There are 15 residues in the CDR3. Full variable domain (rest looked up from reference TRBV28 and TRBJ2-7): DVKVTQSSRYLVKRTGEKVFLECVQDMDHENMFWYRQDPGLGLRLIYFSYDVKMKEKGDIPEGYSVSREKKERFSLILESASTNQTSMYLCASSFGGGSPYEQYFGPGTRLTVT.

This clone has only one observation. CDR3: CASSLRTSSYEQYF. The DNA for the CDR3 is TGTGCCAGCAGTTTAAGGACTAGCTCCTACGAGCAGTACTTC. V gene TRBV28 combines with J gene TRBJ2-7; 7 nucleotides agree with TRBD2. V lost 2 bases to trimming and J lost 0 bases; unmatched junction nucleotides: 1. The CDR3 runs 14 residues. Germline V gene lookup returns CDR1 MDHEN and CDR2 SYDVKM. The full variable domain, rest sourced from reference TRBV28 and TRBJ2-7, is DVKVTQSSRYLVKRTGEKVFLECVQDMDHENMFWYRQDPGLGLRLIYFSYDVKMKEKGDIPEGYSVSREKKERFSLILESASTNQTSMYLCASSLRTSSYEQYFGPGTRLTVT.

Concerning this clone itself: Other DNA sequences in this sample translate to the same CDR3. This rearrangement joins TRBV7-9 to TRBJ2-7; TRBD2 might be the D (5 bases). CDR1 is SEHNR, CDR2 FQNEAQ, per germline (reference sequence). The CDR3 is 12 amino acids. The ends were cut back, 5 bases at V and 7 bases at J, with 12 bases in the middle. DNA for the CDR3: TGTGCCAGCAGCCTAGGAGGTGGAGAGCAGTACTTC. Protein: CASSLGGGEQYF.

The V call is TRBV4-2, the J call TRBJ1-6; D remains unclear. Germline CDR1 reads LGHNA; CDR2 reads YNFKEQ. The ends were cut back, 3 bases at V and 6 bases at J, with 12 bases in the middle. The CDR3 runs to 15 residues. CDR3 protein: CASSHSRQSNSPLHF. DNA of the CDR3: TGTGCCAGCAGCCATTCCAGACAAAGTAATTCACCCCTCCACTTT.

The CDR3 spells CASTTRATNEKLFF. CDR3 nucleotides: TGTGCCAGCACTACGCGGGCAACTAATGAAAAACTGTTTTTT. V and J are TRBV27 and TRBJ1-4; D unclear. Germline V CDR1 and CDR2: MNHEY, SMNVEV (reference sequence). The CDR3 has 14 residues. The germline V and J ends were trimmed by 7 bases and 0 bases, with 9 bases remaining between them. The entire variable domain, with the rest obtained from reference TRBV27 and TRBJ1-4, is as follows: EAQVTQNPRYLITVTGKKLTVTCSQNMNHEYMSWYRQDPGLGLRQIYYSMNVEVTDKGDVPEGYKVSRKEKRNFPLILESPSPNQTSLYFCASTTRATNEKLFFGSGTQLSVL.

The chain couples TRBV13 to TRBJ2-7; 12 bases line up with TRBD2. V was clipped by 5 bases and J by 1 base; unmatched bases: 6. This CDR3 has 16 amino acids. CDR1 PRHDT and CDR2 FYEKMQ come from the germline V gene (reference sequence). CDR3 DNA: TGTGCCAGCAGCCCCGGACTAGCGGGGCTTTCCTACGAGCAGTACTTC. This codes for CASSPGLAGLSYEQYF.

The chain links TRBV11-3 to TRBJ1-1; weak D call: TRBD1 (5 bases). Looked up from germline, CDR1 is SGHNT and CDR2 is YENEEA. With 1 base removed from V and 4 bases from J, the gap between germline ends came to 13 bases. This CDR3 has 15 residues. In DNA form, the CDR3 reads TGTGCCAGCAGCTTAGTTATGGGCCAGGGCACTGAAGCTTTCTTT. It translates to CASSLVMGQGTEAFF. Complete variable domain (other parts from reference TRBV11-3 and TRBJ1-1): EAGVVQSPRYKIIEKKQPVAFWCNPISGHNTLYWYLQNLGQGPELLIRYENEEAVDDSQLPKDRFSAERLKGVDSTLKIQPAELGDSAVYLCASSLVMGQGTEAFFGQGTRLTVV.

This clone occurred a few times. Written as DNA, the CDR3 is TGTGCCACCAGTGATTTGGCAGGCAATCAGCCCCAGCATTTT. Translated, it gives CATSDLAGNQPQHF. The chain has TRBV24-1 and TRBJ1-5; D unresolved. This CDR3 is built from 14 residues. CDR1 KGHDR and CDR2 SFDVKD come from the germline V gene. The germline V and J ends were trimmed by 0 bases and 2 bases, with 4 bases remaining between them.

The chain uses TRBV9 and TRBJ2-1; the D gene is possibly TRBD2 (6 bases). There are 15 residues in the CDR3. The V end was cut by 4 bases, the J end by 7 bases, with 18 bases between. The V gene's germline CDR1 is SGDLS and CDR2 YYNGEE. In nucleotides, the CDR3 is TGTGCCAGCAGCCCTTACTGGACTGGGGGGAATGAGCAGTTCTTC. As protein: CASSPYWTGGNEQFF.

This sequence joins TRBV6-5 and TRBJ1-1, with 8 positions matching TRBD1. The CDR3 spans 15 residues. V dropped 7 bases and J dropped 3; count of bases not matched to a gene: 10. Germline assignment: CDR1 MNHEY and CDR2 SVGAGI. The CDR3 bases are TGTGCCAGCAAGCCGACAGGGGAAGGAGACACTGAAGCTTTCTTT. Its translation: CASKPTGEGDTEAFF.

The chain joins TRBV6-4 to TRBJ2-3, with 9 bases matching TRBD2. This CDR3 has 15 residues. Per germline, CDR1 MRHNA and CDR2 SNTAGT. The ends lost 2 bases at V and 4 bases at J; junction bases unmatched: 4. The CDR3 region has the DNA TGTGCCAGCAGTGACGTGGCGGGAGGGCCAGATACGCAGTATTTT. It codes for CASSDVAGGPDTQYF.

This clone was observed once. The genes are TRBV19 and TRBJ1-4; 7 bases line up with TRBD1. The V segment lost 5 bases and the J segment 8 bases; nucleotides outside the gene matches: 11. The germline V gene encodes CDR1 LNHDA and CDR2 SQIVND (reference sequence). This CDR3 contains 15 residues. The CDR3 spells CASSYGQDRNEKLFF. CDR3 coding DNA: TGTGCCAGTAGTTACGGACAGGATAGGAACGAAAAACTGTTTTTT. Supplemented by reference TRBV19 and TRBJ1-4, the full variable domain reads DGGITQSPKYLFRKEGQNVTLSCEQNLNHDAMYWYRQDPGQGLRLIYYSQIVNDFQKGDIAEGYSVSREKKESFPLTVTSAQKNPTAFYLCASSYGQDRNEKLFFGSGTQLSVL.